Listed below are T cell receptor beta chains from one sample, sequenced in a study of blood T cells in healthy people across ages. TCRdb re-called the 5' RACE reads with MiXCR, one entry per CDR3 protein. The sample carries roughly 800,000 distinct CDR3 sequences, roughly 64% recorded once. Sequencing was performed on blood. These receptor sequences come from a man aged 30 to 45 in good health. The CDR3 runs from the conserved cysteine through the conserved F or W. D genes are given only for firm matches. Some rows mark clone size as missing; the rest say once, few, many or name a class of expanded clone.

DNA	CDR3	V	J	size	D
TGCAGCGTCCGAAGGAGACAGCCGACCCAAGAGACCCAGTACTTC	CSVRRRQPTQETQYF	TRBV29-1	TRBJ2-5	.	.
TGTGCCAGCAGTCGGGACAGGGGTCGCTACGAGCAGTACTTC	CASSRDRGRYEQYF	TRBV27	TRBJ2-7	.	TRBD1
TGTGCCAGCAGCCCTAACAGGGGGGGAAATCAGCCCCAGCATTTT	CASSPNRGGNQPQHF	TRBV7-9	TRBJ1-5	.	TRBD1
TGTGCCAGCAGCTTAGCGTCGGGACAATATGGCTACACCTTC	CASSLASGQYGYTF	TRBV7-2	TRBJ1-2	.	.
TGTGCCAGCAGTCAGGACAGGGTGAATGGCTACACCTTC	CASSQDRVNGYTF	TRBV12-3/TRBV12-4	TRBJ1-2	.	TRBD1
TGCGCCAGCAGTGAGTCAGATAGCGGGGCGGTTACCGGGGAGCTGTTTTTT	CASSESDSGAVTGELFF	TRBV10-2	TRBJ2-2	.	TRBD2
TGTGCCAGCAGCCAAGATAGAGGCAACATTCAGTACTTC	CASSQDRGNIQYF	TRBV4-2	TRBJ2-4	few	.
TGTGCCAGCAGTTTAGCCGGGACCTCCCTCGAGCAGTACTTC	CASSLAGTSLEQYF	TRBV28	TRBJ2-7	once	.
TGCAGTGCTGAAGCCCCTGGCGGGAGCAGAGAGACCCAGTACTTC	CSAEAPGGSRETQYF	TRBV20-1	TRBJ2-5	.	TRBD2
TGTGCCAGCAGTGAATACGCCAGGGGGGGCGAGCAGTACTTC	CASSEYARGGEQYF	TRBV25-1	TRBJ2-7	.	.
TGTGCCAGCAGCGCCCGACCAAGGACTGATACGCAGTATTTT	CASSARPRTDTQYF	TRBV3-1	TRBJ2-3	.	.
TGTGCCACCAGCAGGGACCTGGCTGCCGGGGAGCTGTTTTTT	CATSRDLAAGELFF	TRBV15	TRBJ2-2	.	.
TGTGCCAGCAGTGAAGCGGGAAATCCACCTTACAATGAGCAGTTCTTC	CASSEAGNPPYNEQFF	TRBV2	TRBJ2-1	.	.
TGCAGTGCTACCAGTGGGGGTGGGGAGACCCAGTACTTC	CSATSGGGETQYF	TRBV20-1	TRBJ2-5	.	.
TGCAGCGTTGAAGATCGGGGTACGGGTGAAAAACTGTTTTTT	CSVEDRGTGEKLFF	TRBV29-1	TRBJ1-4	.	.
TGTGCCAGCAGTGAACCGGCTTACAATGAGCAGTTCTTC	CASSEPAYNEQFF	TRBV25-1	TRBJ2-1	.	.
TGTGCCAGCAGCTTACGGACAGGGCGATCTGGGGCCAACGTCCTGACTTTC	CASSLRTGRSGANVLTF	TRBV7-2	TRBJ2-6	.	TRBD1
TGTGCCAGCAGCTTAGCGCTCGGCTCTGGGGCCAACGTCATGACTTTC	CASSLALGSGANVMTF	TRBV7-2	TRBJ2-6	.	.
TGTGCCAGCAGCTCCGGGGGAGGGGATGAGCAGTTCTTC	CASSSGGGDEQFF	TRBV7-9	TRBJ2-1	.	TRBD2
TGTGCCAGCAGCTTGGGACTGCATGAAGCTTTCTTT	CASSLGLHEAFF	TRBV12-3/TRBV12-4	TRBJ1-1	.	.
TGTGCCAGCAGTTACCCCGATGGGGCTAGCGAAGTCCACGAGCAGTACTTC	CASSYPDGASEVHEQYF	TRBV6-2/TRBV6-3	TRBJ2-7	.	.
TGCAGTGCTGGGAGCCCAGGCACGCAGTATTTT	CSAGSPGTQYF	TRBV20-1	TRBJ2-3	few	.
TGCAGCTGTAGGCCCCCCGAGGAGGATGAAGCTTTCTTT	CSCRPPEEDEAFF	TRBV29-1	TRBJ1-1	.	.
TGTGCCAGCAGTGAGGGTAGCGACCAAGAGACCCAGTACTTC	CASSEGSDQETQYF	TRBV2	TRBJ2-5	.	.
TGTGCCAGCAGTTTGAGGCATCTCGCGATATCCTGGGGTTACAATGAGCAGTTCTTC	CASSLRHLAISWGYNEQFF	TRBV27	TRBJ2-1	.	.
TGTGCCAGCGGGGGGGCGGTTCGGGCTTTCTTT	CASGGAVRAFF	TRBV6-2/TRBV6-3	TRBJ1-1	few	.
TGTGCCAGCGGAGGACCCAGGGGCAATGAGCAGTTCTTC	CASGGPRGNEQFF	TRBV6-1	TRBJ2-1	.	.
TGCAGTGTTAGAGAGTCAGGACGTAATACGCAGTATTTT	CSVRESGRNTQYF	TRBV20-1	TRBJ2-3	.	.
TGTGCCAGCAGTTACTGGGATTCAAGGTACTTC	CASSYWDSRYF	TRBV6-6	TRBJ2-4	.	.
TGTGCCAGCAGCAAAACTAGCGGGACGGGTCGTGAGCAGTTCTTC	CASSKTSGTGREQFF	TRBV7-9	TRBJ2-1	many	TRBD2
TGTGCCAGCAGTATCGAAACAGGGAGGAGGAACGAGCAGTACTTC	CASSIETGRRNEQYF	TRBV6-5	TRBJ2-7	few	.
TGTGCCAGCAGCTTAGATGTTAGCGGGAGTATGGATACGCAGTATTTT	CASSLDVSGSMDTQYF	TRBV11-2	TRBJ2-3	.	TRBD2
TGTGCCAGCAGTGTAGGACAGGGTTATTCCGAGCAGTACTTC	CASSVGQGYSEQYF	TRBV25-1	TRBJ2-7	.	TRBD1
TGCAGTGCTACCAATAACGACAGGGATGCGCAGTATTTT	CSATNNDRDAQYF	TRBV20-1	TRBJ2-3	.	TRBD1
TGTGCCAGCAGCCACGGACAGGGGTTTGGTACAGATACGCAGTATTTT	CASSHGQGFGTDTQYF	TRBV4-2	TRBJ2-3	many	TRBD1
TGCAGTGCTGGGATGGGCGAGCAGTACTTC	CSAGMGEQYF	TRBV20-1	TRBJ2-7	once	.
TGCAGTGCTAATACCGGGACTAGCGGGCAAACGGGCCCAGATACGCAGTATTTT	CSANTGTSGQTGPDTQYF	TRBV20-1	TRBJ2-3	few	TRBD2
TGCGCCAGCAGCCAAGAGCCGGGACAGACCTACGAGCAGTACTTC	CASSQEPGQTYEQYF	TRBV4-3	TRBJ2-7	few	TRBD1
TGTGCCAGCAGTTTCACGGGGGCCGGTCAGCCCCAGCATTTT	CASSFTGAGQPQHF	TRBV27	TRBJ1-5	.	.
TGTGCCACCAGTGGCCGGGACAGGGGGCTCCGATCCTACAATGAGCAGTTCTTC	CATSGRDRGLRSYNEQFF	TRBV24-1	TRBJ2-1	.	TRBD1
TGCAGTGCTAGTTTCGACATCCTACCCTACGAGCAGTACTTC	CSASFDILPYEQYF	TRBV20-1	TRBJ2-7	few	.
TGTGCCAGCAGTCCCTCCCGGGATTCAAGATGGGGCTACACCTTC	CASSPSRDSRWGYTF	TRBV7-2	TRBJ1-2	few	.
TGTGCCAGCAGCTCGGGACGTTACAATGAGCAGTACTTC	CASSSGRYNEQYF	TRBV5-6	TRBJ2-5	.	.
TGCAGTGCTACCCTCACAGATACGCAGTATTTT	CSATLTDTQYF	TRBV20-1	TRBJ2-3	few	.
TGTGCCAGCAGCTTCACTAGCGGGGACCACAATGAGCAGTTCTTC	CASSFTSGDHNEQFF	TRBV27	TRBJ2-1	few	TRBD2
TGTGCCAGCAGCCCCAAGACTAGCGGCTCCTACGAGCAGTACTTC	CASSPKTSGSYEQYF	TRBV6-5	TRBJ2-7	.	TRBD2
TGTGCCAGCAGAACCCTGGGCCAGGCCTACGAGCAGTACTTC	CASRTLGQAYEQYF	TRBV12-3/TRBV12-4	TRBJ2-7	once	.
TGTGCCAGCAGCTTAGCTGGGGACGCTTTCTTT	CASSLAGDAFF	TRBV7-9	TRBJ1-1	many	.
TGTGCCAGCAGCTTAGCAGGCTACTCCTACGAGCAGTACTTC	CASSLAGYSYEQYF	TRBV13	TRBJ2-7	few	.
TGTGCCAGCAGTCCCTTAGCGGGGGGGCGAGAGACCCAGTACTTC	CASSPLAGGRETQYF	TRBV2	TRBJ2-5	.	TRBD2
TGTGCCAGCAGTTACGGGACAGACTCCTACGAGCAGTACTTC	CASSYGTDSYEQYF	TRBV6-5	TRBJ2-7	.	TRBD1
TGCAGCGTTGAAGGCGGGACAGGGGATTACAATGAGCAGTTCTTC	CSVEGGTGDYNEQFF	TRBV29-1	TRBJ2-1	few	TRBD1
TGCAGCGTTGAAGGGGGGACTAGCGGGGGGCTGGAGCAGTTCTTC	CSVEGGTSGGLEQFF	TRBV29-1	TRBJ2-1	few	TRBD2